One sample yielded the 2 T cell receptor beta chains listed below, sequenced in a study of patients and donors after allogeneic stem cell transplantation. In TCRdb, the RT-PCR reads were re-called with MiXCR into one record per CDR3 protein. The data hold 150,000 to 200,000 distinct CDR3 sequences, with 30% observed a single time. The specimen sequenced was blood, either unsorted or a sorted T cell fraction (not recorded which). These receptors were taken from a human donor who was either an allogeneic HSCT recipient or a stem cell or donor lymphocyte infusion donor (not recorded which). It is not recorded whose cells these are; they may come from a transplant donor.

The gene calls are TRBV7-9 and TRBJ1-5, with TRBD1 identical over 7 bases. Trimming took 5 bases from V and 0 from J; bases not matched to a gene: 10. This CDR3 region has 17 residues. Germline values: CDR1 SEHNR, CDR2 FQNEAQ (reference sequence). CDR3: CASSQATGPGSNQPQHF. CDR3 DNA sequence: TGTGCCAGCAGCCAAGCGACAGGGCCCGGTAGCAATCAGCCCCAGCATTTT.

At least ten counts were recorded for this clonotype. This rearrangement joins TRBV10-3 to TRBJ1-5; tentatively, D is TRBD1 (5 bases). Germline CDR1 and CDR2: ENHRY and SYGVKD. V gave up 4 bases and J gave up 2 bases, with 21 bases separating them. The length of the CDR3 is 18 residues. The CDR3: CAISATSQGLGGNQPQHF. The DNA for the CDR3 is TGTGCCATCAGTGCTACCTCCCAGGGTTTGGGGGGCAATCAGCCCCAGCATTTT.